This entry lists 9 T cell receptor beta chains sequenced from one sample in a study of blood T cell repertoires in COVID-19. Sequencing was performed with immunoSEQ multiplex PCR; in TCRdb, only in-frame clones are kept and a portion is missing. The sample consists of fewer than 85,000 clones, 80% to 95% of them appearing once. The sample was peripheral blood. The receptors here all came from a woman aged 50 to 60 in a cohort sampled during active COVID-19.

This rearrangement joins TRBV28 to TRBJ2-7, with TRBD1 matching over 12 bases. J was trimmed by 8 bases and V by 2 bases; bases with no gene match: 4. CDR3 length equals 14 residues. From germline, CDR1 is MDHEN and CDR2 SYDVKM. CDR3 loop: CASSLVGQGAKQYF. In nucleotides, the CDR3 is TGTGCCAGCAGTTTAGTGGGACAGGGGGCGAAGCAGTACTTC. Based on the CDR3 plus reference TRBV28 and TRBJ2-7, the full variable domain is DVKVTQSSRYLVKRTGEKVFLECVQDMDHENMFWYRQDPGLGLRLIYFSYDVKMKEKGDIPEGYSVSREKKERFSLILESASTNQTSMYLCASSLVGQGAKQYFGPGTRLTVT.

This chain connects TRBV19 to TRBJ2-3, with D possibly being TRBD2 (7 bases). V lost 3 bases and J lost 4, with 17 bases in between. The CDR3 spans 16 residues. Germline CDR1 LNHDA, CDR2 SQIVND (reference sequence). This CDR3 is CASSIIGGEGADTQYF. DNA of the CDR3: TGTGCCAGTAGTATCATCGGCGGGGAGGGGGCAGATACGCAGTATTTT.

This sequence joins TRBV19 and TRBJ1-2; TRBD1 matches 7 bases. Germline V gene lookup returns CDR1 LNHDA and CDR2 SQIVND (reference sequence). The CDR3 loop spans 14 amino acids. Losses at the gene ends were 3 bases for V and 4 bases for J; bases not matched to a gene: 5. This CDR3 reads CASSMQGGGYGYTF. As DNA, the CDR3 is TGTGCCAGTAGTATGCAGGGGGGTGGCTATGGCTACACCTTC.

The chain uses TRBV3-1 (or the pseudogene TRBV3-2) and TRBJ1-2, with TRBD1 matching 11 bases. CDR1 is LGHDT, CDR2 YNNKEL, per germline (reference sequence). CDR3 size: 16 residues. J was trimmed by 8 bases and V by 3 bases; bases with no gene match: 11. CDR3 coding DNA: TGTGCCAGCAGCCAGACCTCTGGACAGGGGGCGCGGGGCTACACCTTC. Its translation: CASSQTSGQGARGYTF.

The chain links TRBV5-1 to TRBJ2-3; 13 bases align to TRBD2. Germline CDR1 and CDR2: SGHRS and YFSETQ. The CDR3 is made up of 17 amino acids. The trim removed 2 bases at V and 1 base at J, leaving 4 bases unmatched. This CDR3 is CASSFGLAGVGTDTQYF. In nucleotides, the CDR3 is TGCGCCAGCAGCTTCGGACTAGCGGGAGTCGGCACAGATACGCAGTATTTT.

The chain links TRBV3-1 (or the pseudogene TRBV3-2) to TRBJ2-1, with D possibly TRBD1 on 5 matching bases. V lost 0 bases and J 2 bases, leaving 17 bases between the germline ends. Germline CDR1 LGHDT, CDR2 YNNKEL (reference sequence). The CDR3 runs 18 residues. Here the CDR3 reads CASSQDRGSAPPYNEQFF. The CDR3, as DNA: TGTGCCAGCAGCCAAGATAGGGGTTCAGCGCCCCCCTACAATGAGCAGTTCTTC.

The chain has TRBV14 and TRBJ1-2; 9 nucleotides align to TRBD1. This CDR3 region has 15 residues. V was pared by 0 bases and J by 13 bases, with 12 bases of the junction left unmatched. Germline V CDR1 and CDR2: SGHDN, FVKESK. DNA for the CDR3: TGTGCCAGCAGCCAAGACTTGGGACAGGGCGATTTATTCACCTTC. It specifies CASSQDLGQGDLFTF.

The chain carries TRBV9 and TRBJ2-7; D ambiguous. V was shortened by 4 bases and J by 6 bases, with 20 bases between the two germline ends. The germline gives CDR1 SGDLS, CDR2 YYNGEE. This CDR3 has 15 amino acids. The CDR3, as DNA: TGTGCCAGCAGCTCTCGGTCTGTGGAGCTTAGCGAGCAGTACTTC. Residues: CASSSRSVELSEQYF.

The gene calls are TRBV5-6 and TRBJ1-1; D not certain. Trimming stripped 1 base from V and 0 bases from J, with 4 bases between. Germline CDR1 and CDR2: SGHDT and YYEEEE. The CDR3 runs to 13 residues. CDR3 loop: CASSLQMNTEAFF. Here the CDR3 DNA reads TGTGCCAGCAGCTTGCAGATGAACACTGAAGCTTTCTTT.